What follows are 24 T cell receptor beta chains derived from one specimen sequenced in a study of T cell changes during pregnancy in multiple sclerosis. The repertoire was sequenced with immunoSEQ multiplex PCR; TCRdb's copy has only in-frame clones and lacks some. The repertoire holds about 38,000 clones, 94% seen once, with about 0.4% in the top ten. The sample here was CD4+ T cells from peripheral blood mononuclear cells, taken in the second trimester of pregnancy. Source of these receptors: a female donor with multiple sclerosis, enrolled in a pregnancy study.

Here the CDR3 DNA reads TGTGCCAGTAGTATAAGGACAGGGCTGAACTATGGCTACACCTTC. Protein product: CASSIRTGLNYGYTF. This chain links TRBV19 with TRBJ1-2; 8 nucleotides align to TRBD1. CDR1 is LNHDA and CDR2 is SQIVND in the germline V gene (reference sequence). After removal of 2 bases from V and 2 bases from J, the junction contained 4 bases not matched to a gene. The CDR3 is 15 residues long.

The V and J genes are TRBV11-2 and TRBJ1-1; D gene ambiguous. Trimming left V 5 bases short and J 5 bases short, with 15 bases between. Germline loops: CDR1 SGHAT, CDR2 FQNNGV. The CDR3 totals 14 residues. CDR3 in amino acids: CASSLYWSATEAFF. DNA for the CDR3: TGTGCCAGCAGCCTCTACTGGAGCGCTACTGAAGCTTTCTTT. Full variable domain (missing parts from reference TRBV11-2 and TRBJ1-1): EAGVAQSPRYKIIEKRQSVAFWCNPISGHATLYWYQQILGQGPKLLIQFQNNGVVDDSQLPKDRFSAERLKGVDSTLKIQPAKLEDSAVYLCASSLYWSATEAFFGQGTRLTVV.

The rearrangement joins TRBV25-1 to TRBJ2-6, with unresolved D. Trimming removed 4 bases from V and 0 bases from J, with 13 bases in between. Germline V lookup: CDR1 MGHDK, CDR2 SYGVNS. The CDR3 length is 17 residues. Here the CDR3 DNA reads TGTGCCAGCAGTGCACCCGGGTCCGCCTCTGGGGCCAACGTCCTGACTTTC. It specifies CASSAPGSASGANVLTF.

The J gene is TRBJ2-2, the V gene TRBV29-1, with unresolved D. V lost 4 bases and J 1 base, leaving 7 bases between the germline ends. Germline CDR1 is SQVTM and CDR2 is ANQGSEA. The CDR3 totals 13 residues. The CDR3 loop is CSVAHRNTGELFF. For the CDR3, the DNA is TGCAGCGTTGCCCACAGGAACACCGGGGAGCTGTTTTTT.

With respect to this clone: This sample also contains other DNA sequences that code for the same CDR3. The chain uses TRBV5-1 and TRBJ1-1, with D tentatively TRBD1 (5 bases). CDR3 length: 19 residues. CDR1 and CDR2 (germline): SGHRS, YFSETQ. The germline V and J ends were trimmed by 3 bases and 3 bases, with 27 bases remaining between them. CDR3 in DNA: TGCGCCAGCAGCTCTCACGCCGGAATGGGTACGAAAGGGGACACTGAAGCTTTCTTT. Amino acids: CASSSHAGMGTKGDTEAFF.

This clone was recorded once. The chain uses TRBV20-1 and TRBJ2-3, with D hard to call. V was pared by 6 bases and J by 2 bases, with 6 bases between. CDR3 length equals 11 residues. The germline V gene encodes CDR1 DFQATT and CDR2 SNEGSKA (reference sequence). As DNA, the CDR3 is TGCAGTGCCAGGCTCACAGATACGCAGTATTTT. Translating it yields CSARLTDTQYF.

V usage is TRBV11-3 and J usage is TRBJ2-3, with 8 bases that match TRBD1. The CDR3 extends over 14 amino acids. CDR1 and CDR2 (germline): SGHNT, YENEEA. V lost 5 bases to trimming and J lost 1 base; unmatched junction nucleotides: 2. CDR3 residues: CASSKDRGTDTQYF. The DNA for the CDR3 is TGTGCCAGCAGCAAGGACAGGGGCACAGATACGCAGTATTTT.

V and J are TRBV7-2 and TRBJ2-3; 7 positions agree with TRBD1. The CDR3 runs 15 residues. Germline CDR1 is SGHTA and CDR2 is FQGNSA. The J segment lost 4 bases and the V segment lost 4 bases, leaving 8 bases of the junction unmatched. Written as DNA, the CDR3 is TGTGCCAGCAGCTCGTCACAGGGGATATCAGATACGCAGTATTTT. Protein product: CASSSSQGISDTQYF.

The V call is TRBV7-6, the J call TRBJ2-1, with a tentative D call TRBD2 (6 bases). CDR3 length: 13 residues. Trimming took 5 bases from V and 4 from J, leaving 9 bases between them. Germline V gene data show CDR1 as SGHVS and CDR2 as FNYEAQ. The DNA for the CDR3 is TGTGCCAGCAGCCGGGACTTATACAATGAGCAGTTCTTC. Translation: CASSRDLYNEQFF.

This chain joins TRBV5-1 and TRBJ2-1, with D tentatively TRBD2 (7 bases). The V gene's germline CDR1 is SGHRS and CDR2 YFSETQ. There are 17 residues in the CDR3. V gave up 4 bases and J gave up 0 bases, with 17 bases separating them. CDR3 region: CASSPFKGGASYNEQFF. As DNA, the CDR3 is TGCGCCAGCAGCCCTTTCAAGGGGGGGGCCTCCTACAATGAGCAGTTCTTC.

This clone was seen a single time. The chain uses TRBV4-2 and TRBJ2-1, with 9 bases identical to TRBD2. CDR1 and CDR2 from the germline V gene are LGHNA and YNFKEQ. CDR3 size: 16 residues. Trimming at V came to 1 base and at J to 8 bases, leaving 9 bases not matched to a gene. The CDR3 region has the DNA TGTGCCAGCAGCCAAGGTGGGCGGGGGGGGAGGGATGAGCAGTTCTTC. Translating it yields CASSQGGRGGRDEQFF.

The chain combines TRBV7-9 with TRBJ1-5; 8 nucleotides match TRBD1. The CDR3 is 15 amino acids. Per the germline V gene, CDR1 is SEHNR and CDR2 is FQNEAQ (reference sequence). With V trimmed by 3 bases and J by 7 bases, 8 bases remained unmatched. DNA of the CDR3: TGTGCCAGCAGCTTGACGACAGGGGCTCAACAGCCCCAGCATTTT. Translated: CASSLTTGAQQPQHF.

The rearrangement links TRBV15 to TRBJ2-7; TRBD2 matches 10 bases. Trimming at V came to 0 bases and at J to 2 bases, leaving 1 base not matched to a gene. This CDR3 spans 15 amino acids. Germline CDR1 LNHNV, CDR2 YYDKDF (reference sequence). The CDR3 sequence: CATSRDSGGTYEQYF. DNA for the CDR3: TGTGCCACCAGCAGAGATAGCGGGGGGACCTACGAGCAGTACTTC.

This chain connects TRBV2 to TRBJ2-5; weak D call: TRBD1 (6 bases). CDR3 size: 14 residues. The V and J ends lost 6 bases and 1 base respectively, with 12 bases between them. Germline CDR1 and CDR2: SNHLY and FYNNEI. This CDR3 is CASRGTGFQETQYF. The CDR3 DNA reads TGTGCCAGCAGGGGTACAGGGTTCCAAGAGACCCAGTACTTC.

The chain recombines TRBV7-2 with TRBJ2-3; D remains ambiguous. V was shortened by 5 bases and J by 1 base, with 4 bases between the two germline ends. The CDR3 extends over 12 amino acids. Germline V CDR1 and CDR2: SGHTA, FQGNSA. Here the CDR3 DNA reads TGTGCCAGCAGCCATGGCACAGATACGCAGTATTTT. It encodes CASSHGTDTQYF.

This clone was recorded only once. The chain combines TRBV5-1 with TRBJ2-2; 11 nucleotides match TRBD2. V gave up 4 bases and J gave up 7 bases; unmatched junction bases: 9. The CDR3 covers 16 residues. Germline V gene data show CDR1 as SGHRS and CDR2 as YFSETQ. CDR3 protein: CASSPPTSGRSGELFF. CDR3 nucleotide sequence: TGCGCCAGCAGCCCTCCTACTAGCGGGAGAAGCGGGGAGCTGTTTTTT. Filled out from reference TRBV5-1 and TRBJ2-2, the complete variable domain reads KAGVTQTPRYLIKTRGQQVTLSCSPISGHRSVSWYQQTPGQGLQFLFEYFSETQRNKGNFPGRFSGRQFSNSRSEMNVSTLELGDSALYLCASSPPTSGRSGELFFGEGSRLTVL.

The chain links TRBV4-2 to TRBJ1-4; the D is unclear. This CDR3 spans 16 amino acids. Trimming pared 1 base from V and 3 bases from J, leaving 12 bases between. Germline values: CDR1 LGHNA, CDR2 YNFKEQ. The CDR3 sequence: CASSQAAEAANEKLFF. DNA for the CDR3: TGTGCCAGCAGCCAAGCCGCAGAGGCGGCTAATGAAAAACTGTTTTTT.

The chain employs TRBV14 and TRBJ2-3; 7 bases line up with TRBD1. With 4 bases clipped from V and 0 bases from J, the junction kept 4 bases outside the gene matches. Germline V gives CDR1 SGHDN, CDR2 FVKESK. The CDR3 consists of 15 residues. CDR3 in amino acids: CASSLDRRSTDTQYF. Here the CDR3 DNA reads TGTGCCAGCAGCCTGGACAGGCGCAGCACAGATACGCAGTATTTT.

The genes are TRBV30 and TRBJ1-4; 9 nucleotides match TRBD1. The V gene's germline CDR1 is GTSNPN and CDR2 SVGIG (reference sequence). V shed 0 bases and J 0 bases; nucleotides not matched to a gene: 11. CDR3 length equals 19 residues. CDR3 DNA sequence: TGTGCCTGGAGTGTACCGGGGACAGGGTACGGTGCAACTAATGAAAAACTGTTTTTT. This translates into CAWSVPGTGYGATNEKLFF.

The V call is TRBV2, the J call TRBJ1-2, with unresolved D. This CDR3 comprises 13 residues. V lost 5 bases to trimming and J lost 4 bases, with 11 bases between them. From germline, CDR1 is SNHLY and CDR2 FYNNEI. In nucleotides, the CDR3 is TGTGCCAGCAGTCGCGGGGAGTCCTATGGCTACACCTTC. Encoded protein: CASSRGESYGYTF.

This clone was seen a single time. This chain connects TRBV7-9 to TRBJ2-7; the D gene is possibly TRBD1 (6 bases). Germline values: CDR1 SEHNR, CDR2 FQNEAQ (reference sequence). V dropped 3 bases and J dropped 6 bases, with 12 bases sitting between them. CDR3 length: 13 amino acids. The CDR3 sequence: CASSLGQLLEQYF. CDR3 DNA: TGTGCCAGCAGCTTGGGACAACTCCTCGAGCAGTACTTC.

This chain joins TRBV6-6 and TRBJ2-1, with a weak D call TRBD2 (7 bases). Trimming pared 2 bases from V and 7 bases from J, leaving 15 bases between. Germline CDR1 and CDR2: MNHNY and SVGAGI (reference sequence). This CDR3 has 15 amino acids. The CDR3 coding sequence is TGTGCCAGCAGTTACAAGGGTCGGGGGGCAAATGAGCAGTTCTTC. Translation gives CASSYKGRGANEQFF.

The V and J genes are TRBV9 and TRBJ2-7; D is possibly TRBD1 (6 bases). Germline V gene lookup returns CDR1 SGDLS and CDR2 YYNGEE. Trimming removed 0 bases at V and 6 bases at J, with 13 bases between. This CDR3 comprises 14 residues. The CDR3 bases are TGTGCCAGCAGCGTAGGATACAGGGCCCGCGAGCAGTACTTC. Encoded protein: CASSVGYRAREQYF.

The chain has TRBV19 and TRBJ2-1; 7 nucleotides agree with TRBD2. CDR1 and CDR2 from the germline V gene are LNHDA and SQIVND (reference sequence). The J segment lost 10 bases and the V segment lost 4 bases, leaving 10 bases of the junction unmatched. This CDR3 is built from 14 residues. CDR3 amino acids: CASSTSGTREEQFF. Here the CDR3 DNA reads TGTGCCAGTAGTACAAGCGGGACTCGAGAGGAGCAGTTCTTC.